The T cell receptor (beta chain) described here comes from a study of blood T cell repertoires in COVID-19. Study overall: PBMCs, B-cell-depleted T cells, or T cells were the source of the cDNA or gDNA that made up the material.

This CDR3 is 16 amino acids long. V dropped 2 bases and J dropped 1 base, with 13 bases sitting between them. Germline V gene data show CDR1 as KGHSH and CDR2 as LQKENI. Authors' methods: Nucleated cell counts were estimated from reference gene primer amplification. The table came from immunoSEQ multiplex PCR; TCRdb's copy has only in-frame clones and leaves some out. D and trimming were read from the DNA, whereas the V and J calls and clone size are those reported in that table. The data contain 65,000 to 100,000 clones, around 88% of them seen just once; the ten biggest clones take up nearly 5%. Sequencing was carried out using peripheral blood. This sequence originates from a woman aged 80 or over with acute or convalescent COVID-19. The chain links TRBV18 to TRBJ2-3; tentative D call: TRBD2 (5 bases). CDR3 nucleotides: TGTGCCAGCTCACCATATAGCTCGGAGGGCACAGATACGCAGTATTTT. Translated, it gives CASSPYSSEGTDTQYF.